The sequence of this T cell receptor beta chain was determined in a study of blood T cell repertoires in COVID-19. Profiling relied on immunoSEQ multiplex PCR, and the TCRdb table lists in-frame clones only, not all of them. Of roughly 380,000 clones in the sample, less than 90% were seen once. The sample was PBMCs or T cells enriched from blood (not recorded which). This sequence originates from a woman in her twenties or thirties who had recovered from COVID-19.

CDR3 coding DNA: TGTGCCTCCGAAGGGGGGGCGAAAGGCTACACCTTC. Translated, it gives CASEGGAKGYTF. The J gene is TRBJ1-2, the V gene TRBV10-3; tentative D call: TRBD1 (6 bases). The length of the CDR3 is 12 residues. Germline loops: CDR1 ENHRY, CDR2 SYGVKD. Trimming took 11 bases from V and 8 from J, leaving 18 bases between them.